This TCR beta chain appears in the sequencing data of a study of early T cells in non-severe SARS-CoV-2 infection. On the study more broadly: Sequenced bulk RNA came from whole blood that was unsorted, and chains were unpaired. Study results and caveats: Anti-spike CD8 responses were favored in VDJdb matching, and private and CD4 specificities were missed.

CDR1 is SGHDT and CDR2 is YYEEEE in the germline V gene. With V trimmed by 5 bases and J by 12 bases, 1 base remained unmatched. The CDR3 runs to 11 residues. The TCR library protocol was used to attach unique molecular identifiers. These identifiers were attached to individual cDNA molecules. MiXCR was run by TCRdb on the 5' RACE reads, yielding one entry per CDR3 protein. The sample has 100,000 to 140,000 distinct CDR3 sequences, 11% seen once; the top ten hold around 8%. Notes on this clonotype: The antigen is undetermined.

The chain combines TRBV5-6 with TRBJ2-1; 11 bases line up with TRBD2. The sample taken for sequencing was whole blood. The sequence derives from an adult who was a healthcare worker with PCR-confirmed SARS-CoV-2 infection or an uninfected control (not recorded which). The CDR3 coding sequence is TGTGCCAGCAGTACTAGCGGGGGGCAGTTCTTC. Amino acids: CASSTSGGQFF. The full variable domain, completed using reference TRBV5-6 and TRBJ2-1, is DAGVTQSPTHLIKTRGQQVTLRCSPKSGHDTVSWYQQALGQGPQFIFQYYEEEERQRGNFPDRFSGHQFPNYSSELNVNALLLGDSALYLCASSTSGGQFFGPGTRLTVL.